This TCR beta chain was recovered during a study of blood T cell repertoires in COVID-19. This clone appeared a single time. V was clipped by 3 bases and J by 4 bases, with 12 bases between them. The CDR3 is made up of 14 amino acids. Per germline, CDR1 SEHNR and CDR2 FQNEAQ (reference sequence). TCRdb's copy holds only in-frame clones and misses some; the assay was immunoSEQ multiplex PCR. Among 150,000 to 250,000 clones listed, roughly 90% were seen once. V gene TRBV7-9 combines with J gene TRBJ1-2; D ambiguous. This clonotype originated in a woman in her twenties or thirties who had recovered from COVID-19. The sequencing sample was made of PBMCs or T cells enriched from blood (not recorded which). CDR3 nucleotides: TGTGCCAGCAGCTTGCAGATCGGGGTCTATGGCTACACCTTC. Amino acid sequence: CASSLQIGVYGYTF.